This T cell receptor beta chain was sequenced in a study of blood T cell repertoires in COVID-19. For the study at large: Italy, Spain and the United States were the sources of the convalescent and acute COVID-19 samples.

Germline CDR1 is SGHAT and CDR2 is FQNNGV. The CDR3 sequence is 13 residues long. The V end was cut by 1 base, the J end by 4 bases, with 4 bases between. Here immunoSEQ multiplex PCR was the method, and the copy in TCRdb shows in-frame clones only, minus some. The sample includes 65,000 to 90,000 clones, 80% to 90% of them seen just once. The sequenced sample was peripheral blood. The V gene is TRBV11-2, the J gene TRBJ2-2; no clear D. This clonotype was sampled from a woman at least 80 years old with active or convalescent COVID-19. The CDR3 DNA reads as TGTGCCAGCAGCTTAGTCAGCACCGGGGAGCTGTTTTTT. Its translation is CASSLVSTGELFF.